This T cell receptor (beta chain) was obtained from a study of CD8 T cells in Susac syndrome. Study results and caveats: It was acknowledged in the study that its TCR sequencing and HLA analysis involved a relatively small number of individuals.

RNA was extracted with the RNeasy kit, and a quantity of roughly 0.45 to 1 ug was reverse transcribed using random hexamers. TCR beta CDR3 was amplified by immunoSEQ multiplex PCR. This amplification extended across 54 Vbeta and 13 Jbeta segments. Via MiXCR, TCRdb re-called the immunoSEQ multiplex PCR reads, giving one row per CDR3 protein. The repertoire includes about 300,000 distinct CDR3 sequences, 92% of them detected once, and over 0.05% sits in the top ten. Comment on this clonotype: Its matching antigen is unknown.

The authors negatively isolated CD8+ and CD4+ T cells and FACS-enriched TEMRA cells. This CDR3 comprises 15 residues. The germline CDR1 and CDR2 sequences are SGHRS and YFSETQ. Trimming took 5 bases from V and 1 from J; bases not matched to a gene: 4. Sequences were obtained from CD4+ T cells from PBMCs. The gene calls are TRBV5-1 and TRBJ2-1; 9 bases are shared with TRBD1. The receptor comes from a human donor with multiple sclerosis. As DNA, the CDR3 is TGCGCCAGCAGGTCAGGGACAGGGTCCTACAATGAGCAGTTCTTC. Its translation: CASRSGTGSYNEQFF.